The clone carrying this T cell receptor (beta chain) was counted between two and nine times. The PCR was carried out with 60 Vbeta primers and 13 Jbeta primers. Study processing details: Roughly 10 million shared chains were among roughly 81 million unique TCR beta chains counted in a later analysis. Profiled with immunoSEQ multiplex PCR; TCRdb holds only in-frame clones, not every one. The DNA gave D and trimming, while V, J and clone size come from that table. Of 120,000 or so clones in the sample, more than 70% were seen once. Donors were ostensibly healthy at sampling, although undocumented immune exposures were probable. For this donor, CMV serostatus was not recorded. The data belong to a study of cytomegalovirus exposure and HLA in healthy donors. This CDR3 contains 14 residues. Per the germline V gene, CDR1 is MNHEY and CDR2 is SVGAGI. Between the trimmed V and J ends, which lost 4 bases and 3 bases, there was a span of 13 bases.

Sequencing input: PBMCs. This chain connects TRBV6-5 to TRBJ2-7, with D perhaps matching TRBD1 (6 bases). This receptor was identified in a human donor in good health. The CDR3 DNA follows: TGTGCCAGCAGTTCTACCCGGGACATCTACGAGCAGTACTTC. This codes for CASSSTRDIYEQYF.